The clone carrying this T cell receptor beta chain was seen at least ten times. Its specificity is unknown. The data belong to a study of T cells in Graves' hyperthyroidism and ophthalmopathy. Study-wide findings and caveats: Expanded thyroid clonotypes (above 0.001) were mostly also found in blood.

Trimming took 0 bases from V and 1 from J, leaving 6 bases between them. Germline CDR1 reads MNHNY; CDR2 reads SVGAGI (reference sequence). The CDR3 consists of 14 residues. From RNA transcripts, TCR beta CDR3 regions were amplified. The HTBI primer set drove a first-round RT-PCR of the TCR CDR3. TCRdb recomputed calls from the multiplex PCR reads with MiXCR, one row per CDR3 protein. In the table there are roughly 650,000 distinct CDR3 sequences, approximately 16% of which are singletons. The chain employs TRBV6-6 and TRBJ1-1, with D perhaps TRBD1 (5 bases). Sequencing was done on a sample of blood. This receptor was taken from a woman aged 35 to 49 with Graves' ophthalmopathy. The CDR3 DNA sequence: TGTGCCAGCAGTTACTCGGGGCGGAACACTGAAGCTTTCTTT. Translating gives CASSYSGRNTEAFF.